This T cell receptor beta chain was identified in a study of T-cell memory formation after mild COVID-19. TCRdb called the 5' RACE reads again in MiXCR, with one record for every CDR3 protein. This table has 40,000 to 60,000 distinct CDR3 sequences, around 25% appearing once. Of note for this clonotype: Its antigen is not identified.

Study outcomes and limitations: Day 37-peaking second-wave clones had unconfirmed SARS-CoV-2 specificity.

V was clipped by 5 bases and J by 4 bases; unmatched bases: 12. CDR3 length: 17 amino acids. Per germline, CDR1 SEHNR and CDR2 FQNEAQ (reference sequence). Sequenced input: PBMCs or a T cell subset sorted from them (not recorded which). This chain links TRBV7-9 with TRBJ2-5; 11 bases map to TRBD1. The sequence came from a man aged 18 to 29 who had mild COVID-19 (a few samples of this study predate the infection). Cell type and time point are not known. In DNA form, the CDR3 reads TGTGCCAGCAGCCCCACATGGACAGGGGGCAACCGAGAGACCCAGTACTTC. This codes for CASSPTWTGGNRETQYF.